The sequence of this TCR beta chain was determined in a study of T cell responses to AZD1222 COVID-19 vaccine. About the research overall: Pooling of second doses given at about 4 or about 12 weeks was done.

The method was immunoSEQ multiplex PCR; TCRdb's version includes in-frame clones alone and lacks a portion of them. The table includes 130,000 or so clones, around 86% detected once. Note on this clone: The antigen remains undetermined.

This CDR3 is built from 14 residues. Looked up from germline, CDR1 is MNHEY and CDR2 is SMNVEV (reference sequence). V dropped 5 bases and J dropped 3 bases, with 14 bases sitting between them. Study-wide results and limits: Unmutated variant regions are reportedly targeted by nearly half of spike-specific TCRs. Vaccination with two AZD1222 doses was followed by a rise in Spike-specific TCR breadth and depth. Females outnumbered males among donors, who were mostly white British; clonal diversity was possibly underestimated.

The specimen was peripheral blood, collected on day 0 of AZD1222 vaccination. The rearrangement links TRBV27 to TRBJ2-7; possibly TRBD1 for D (6 bases). This sequence was found in an adult in good health. The CDR3 loop is CASSLRTAYYEQYF. The CDR3 DNA reads TGTGCCAGCAGTCTACGGACAGCTTACTACGAGCAGTACTTC.